The rows below give T cell receptor beta chains drawn from one sample of a study of blood T cell repertoires in COVID-19. Method: immunoSEQ multiplex PCR; TCRdb's copy keeps in-frame clones and lacks some. The table shows about 130,000 clones, with 70% to 80% occurring only once. Sequencing used peripheral blood. Source of these receptors: a man aged 55 to 70 who had recovered from COVID-19. Each CDR3 is given with its conserved first and last residue. A D gene is named only where the DNA matches it firmly. The size entry is marked missing in some rows and otherwise reads once, few, many or a size class.

clone size	D gene	V gene	J gene	CDR3 protein	CDR3 DNA
NA	TRBD2	TRBV2	TRBJ2-1	CASSGLAGEQFF	TGTGCCAGCAGCGGACTAGCTGGTGAGCAGTTCTTC
NA	TRBD2	TRBV6-4	TRBJ2-5	CASSRTSGGQETQYF	TGTGCCAGCAGTCGGACTAGCGGGGGCCAAGAGACCCAGTACTTC
NA	NA	TRBV18	TRBJ1-1	CASSPPMGPRMNTEAFF	TGTGCCAGCTCACCACCGATGGGGCCCCGGATGAACACTGAAGCTTTCTTT
NA	NA	TRBV3-1/TRBV3-2	TRBJ2-7	CASSPYRDGRYEQYF	TGTGCCAGCAGCCCGTACCGGGACGGGAGATACGAGCAGTACTTC
NA	TRBD2	TRBV4-3	TRBJ2-3	CASSQRTSGGADTQYF	TGCGCCAGCAGCCAAAGAACTAGCGGGGGGGCAGATACGCAGTATTTT
NA	TRBD1	TRBV28	TRBJ1-2	CASSLRQGATNYGYTF	TGTGCCAGCAGTTTACGGCAGGGGGCAACTAACTATGGCTACACCTTC
NA	NA	TRBV7-2	TRBJ2-1	CASSLTVQGQVFF	TGTGCCAGCAGCTTAACGGTCCAGGGGCAAGTGTTCTTC
NA	TRBD1	TRBV28	TRBJ1-6	CASSQTGQGSRSPLHF	TGTGCCAGCAGTCAGACGGGACAGGGTAGTAGATCACCCCTCCACTTT
once	NA	TRBV19	TRBJ2-2	CASSPGSGELFF	TGTGCCAGTAGTCCAGGGTCCGGGGAGCTGTTTTTT
few	NA	TRBV30	TRBJ1-6	CAWSVRGIESPLHF	TGTGCCTGGAGTGTACGGGGGATTGAATCACCCCTCCACTTT
NA	NA	TRBV6-5	TRBJ1-6	CASSYQGFYNSPLHF	TGTGCCAGCAGTTACCAGGGGTTCTATAATTCACCCCTCCACTTT
NA	TRBD2	TRBV15	TRBJ2-1	CATSRLPIGGGNNEQFF	TGTGCCACCAGCAGACTCCCTATCGGGGGGGGCAACAATGAGCAGTTCTTC
NA	TRBD1	TRBV25-1	TRBJ2-7	CASSDKRGLLPYEQYF	TGTGCCAGCAGTGATAAGAGGGGGCTACTCCCCTACGAGCAGTACTTC
NA	NA	TRBV9	TRBJ2-5	CASSVAGEQETQYF	TGTGCCAGCAGCGTAGCGGGGGAACAAGAGACCCAGTACTTC
NA	TRBD1	TRBV6-6	TRBJ1-4	CATQGQLNEKLFF	TGTGCCACCCAGGGACAGCTTAATGAAAAACTGTTTTTT
NA	NA	TRBV20-1	TRBJ2-3	CSASILFSSTDTQYF	TGCAGTGCTAGTATCTTATTTTCTAGCACAGATACGCAGTATTTT
NA	TRBD1	TRBV19	TRBJ1-2	CASSMDRGANYGYTF	TGTGCCAGTAGTATGGACAGGGGAGCTAACTATGGCTACACCTTC
NA	NA	TRBV27	TRBJ2-3	CASSPLTSGSTDTQYF	TGTGCCAGCAGTCCCCTTACCAGCGGGAGCACAGATACGCAGTATTTT
NA	NA	TRBV18	TRBJ1-2	CASSPSFVTVGYTF	TGTGCCAGCTCACCAAGTTTTGTGACAGTGGGCTACACCTTC
NA	NA	TRBV30	TRBJ1-3	CAWSVGENTIYF	TGTGCCTGGAGTGTTGGAGAAAACACCATATATTTT
NA	TRBD1	TRBV5-4	TRBJ2-7	CASSRQGYEQYF	TGTGCCAGCAGTAGACAGGGTTACGAGCAGTACTTC
NA	TRBD1	TRBV5-5	TRBJ1-1	CASSGPGQASSEAFF	TGTGCCAGCAGCGGGCCGGGACAGGCGTCTTCTGAAGCTTTCTTT
NA	NA	TRBV11-1	TRBJ1-1	CASSLGQGWTEAFF	TGTGCCAGCAGCTTAGGGCAGGGTTGGACTGAAGCTTTCTTT
NA	TRBD1	TRBV29-1	TRBJ1-1	CSVEVGHRGREAFF	TGCAGCGTGGAAGTGGGGCACAGGGGCCGAGAAGCTTTCTTT
few	TRBD1	TRBV24-1	TRBJ2-5	CATSDPSGQRETQYF	TGTGCCACCAGTGATCCCTCGGGACAGAGAGAGACCCAGTACTTC
NA	NA	TRBV27	TRBJ1-5	CASSLNSYSNQPQHF	TGTGCCAGCAGTTTAAACAGCTATAGCAATCAGCCCCAGCATTTT
NA	NA	TRBV5-1	TRBJ2-7	CASSLGQLVYEQYF	TGCGCCAGCAGCCTCGGACAGCTAGTCTACGAGCAGTACTTC
NA	TRBD1	TRBV19	TRBJ2-1	CASSIDRGPHNEQFF	TGTGCCAGTAGTATCGACAGGGGCCCCCACAATGAGCAGTTCTTC
NA	TRBD1	TRBV11-3	TRBJ2-1	CASSFGTGGFNEQFF	TGTGCCAGCAGCTTTGGGACAGGGGGATTCAATGAGCAGTTCTTC
NA	TRBD2	TRBV23-1	TRBJ2-1	CASSHPGLAGTYNEQFF	TGCGCCAGCAGTCATCCCGGACTAGCGGGAACCTACAATGAGCAGTTCTTC
NA	NA	TRBV3-1/TRBV3-2	TRBJ1-3	CASSRGGIGNTIYF	TGTGCCAGCAGCCGGGGGGGAATAGGAAACACCATATATTTT
NA	NA	TRBV4-3	TRBJ1-4	CASSHDGTSNEKLFF	TGCGCCAGCAGCCACGATGGGACATCGAATGAAAAACTGTTTTTT
NA	TRBD1	TRBV5-6	TRBJ1-6	CASSIDRGRSYNSPLHF	TGTGCCAGCAGCATTGACAGGGGAAGGTCCTATAATTCACCCCTCCACTTT
NA	TRBD1	TRBV28	TRBJ1-2	CAGTGQGSRSYGYTF	TGTGCCGGGACCGGACAGGGTTCGCGATCCTATGGCTACACCTTC
NA	TRBD2	TRBV9	TRBJ2-2	CASSVELAGGIGELFF	TGTGCCAGCAGCGTAGAACTAGCGGGGGGGATCGGGGAGCTGTTTTTT
NA	NA	TRBV21-1	TRBJ2-2	CASSKLAGSGTGELFF	TGTGCCAGCAGCAAACTAGCGGGATCAGGGACCGGGGAGCTGTTTTTT
NA	NA	TRBV7-3	TRBJ2-5	CASSMQASWDQETQYF	TGTGCCAGCAGCATGCAGGCCTCGTGGGACCAAGAGACCCAGTACTTC
NA	NA	TRBV5-6	TRBJ1-1	CASSLGGGEAAEAFF	TGTGCCAGCAGCTTGGGTGGAGGGGAGGCGGCTGAAGCTTTCTTT
NA	TRBD2	TRBV28	TRBJ2-3	CASSTSGRKWDTQYF	TGTGCCAGCAGTACTAGCGGGAGGAAGTGGGATACGCAGTATTTT
NA	TRBD2	TRBV9	TRBJ2-1	CASSVATAGGPNEQFF	TGTGCCAGCAGCGTAGCTACGGCGGGAGGGCCGAATGAGCAGTTCTTC
NA	NA	TRBV7-2	TRBJ1-5	CASSPRGGQQPQHF	TGTGCCAGCAGCCCTCGAGGGGGTCAGCAGCCCCAGCATTTT
NA	TRBD2	TRBV5-1	TRBJ2-7	CASSSGLAGTGYEQYF	TGCGCCAGCAGCTCGGGACTAGCGGGGACCGGCTACGAGCAGTACTTC
once	NA	TRBV19	TRBJ1-6	CASAARGYNSPLHF	TGTGCCAGTGCGGCCAGGGGATATAATTCACCCCTCCACTTT
NA	NA	TRBV4-3	TRBJ2-7	CASRSGHQTTEQYF	TGCGCCAGCCGTTCGGGACACCAAACCACCGAGCAGTACTTC
NA	NA	TRBV27	TRBJ2-2	CASTGTLNTGELFF	TGTGCCAGCACCGGGACACTGAACACCGGGGAGCTGTTTTTT